The clone carrying this T cell receptor (beta chain) came up once. V was pared by 5 bases and J by 7 bases, with 20 bases between. The CDR3 covers 15 residues. Germline CDR1 GTSNPN, CDR2 SVGIG (reference sequence). The method was immunoSEQ multiplex PCR; TCRdb's version includes in-frame clones alone and lacks a portion of them. The sample lists more than 300,000 clones; approximately 90% were seen once. The data were obtained in a study of blood T cell repertoires in COVID-19. Sequenced sample: PBMCs or T cells enriched from blood (not recorded which). The clonotype originates from a woman under 40 who had recovered from COVID-19. The V call is TRBV30, the J call TRBJ2-2, with D possibly matching TRBD1 (5 bases). The CDR3 bases are TGTGCCTGGTTCCAGGGTGTCCGGTCTGGCGGGGAGCTGTTTTTT. This codes for CAWFQGVRSGGELFF.